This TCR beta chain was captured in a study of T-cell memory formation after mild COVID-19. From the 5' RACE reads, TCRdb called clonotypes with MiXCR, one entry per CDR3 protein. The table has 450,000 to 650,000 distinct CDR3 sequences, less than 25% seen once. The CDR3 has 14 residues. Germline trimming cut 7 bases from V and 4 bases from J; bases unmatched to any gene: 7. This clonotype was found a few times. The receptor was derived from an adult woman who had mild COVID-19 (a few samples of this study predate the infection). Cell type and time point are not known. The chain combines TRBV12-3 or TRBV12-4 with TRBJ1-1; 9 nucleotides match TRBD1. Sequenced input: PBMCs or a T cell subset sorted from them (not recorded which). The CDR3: CASTGTGRATEAFF. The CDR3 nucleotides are TGTGCCAGCACTGGGACAGGGAGGGCCACTGAAGCTTTCTTT.